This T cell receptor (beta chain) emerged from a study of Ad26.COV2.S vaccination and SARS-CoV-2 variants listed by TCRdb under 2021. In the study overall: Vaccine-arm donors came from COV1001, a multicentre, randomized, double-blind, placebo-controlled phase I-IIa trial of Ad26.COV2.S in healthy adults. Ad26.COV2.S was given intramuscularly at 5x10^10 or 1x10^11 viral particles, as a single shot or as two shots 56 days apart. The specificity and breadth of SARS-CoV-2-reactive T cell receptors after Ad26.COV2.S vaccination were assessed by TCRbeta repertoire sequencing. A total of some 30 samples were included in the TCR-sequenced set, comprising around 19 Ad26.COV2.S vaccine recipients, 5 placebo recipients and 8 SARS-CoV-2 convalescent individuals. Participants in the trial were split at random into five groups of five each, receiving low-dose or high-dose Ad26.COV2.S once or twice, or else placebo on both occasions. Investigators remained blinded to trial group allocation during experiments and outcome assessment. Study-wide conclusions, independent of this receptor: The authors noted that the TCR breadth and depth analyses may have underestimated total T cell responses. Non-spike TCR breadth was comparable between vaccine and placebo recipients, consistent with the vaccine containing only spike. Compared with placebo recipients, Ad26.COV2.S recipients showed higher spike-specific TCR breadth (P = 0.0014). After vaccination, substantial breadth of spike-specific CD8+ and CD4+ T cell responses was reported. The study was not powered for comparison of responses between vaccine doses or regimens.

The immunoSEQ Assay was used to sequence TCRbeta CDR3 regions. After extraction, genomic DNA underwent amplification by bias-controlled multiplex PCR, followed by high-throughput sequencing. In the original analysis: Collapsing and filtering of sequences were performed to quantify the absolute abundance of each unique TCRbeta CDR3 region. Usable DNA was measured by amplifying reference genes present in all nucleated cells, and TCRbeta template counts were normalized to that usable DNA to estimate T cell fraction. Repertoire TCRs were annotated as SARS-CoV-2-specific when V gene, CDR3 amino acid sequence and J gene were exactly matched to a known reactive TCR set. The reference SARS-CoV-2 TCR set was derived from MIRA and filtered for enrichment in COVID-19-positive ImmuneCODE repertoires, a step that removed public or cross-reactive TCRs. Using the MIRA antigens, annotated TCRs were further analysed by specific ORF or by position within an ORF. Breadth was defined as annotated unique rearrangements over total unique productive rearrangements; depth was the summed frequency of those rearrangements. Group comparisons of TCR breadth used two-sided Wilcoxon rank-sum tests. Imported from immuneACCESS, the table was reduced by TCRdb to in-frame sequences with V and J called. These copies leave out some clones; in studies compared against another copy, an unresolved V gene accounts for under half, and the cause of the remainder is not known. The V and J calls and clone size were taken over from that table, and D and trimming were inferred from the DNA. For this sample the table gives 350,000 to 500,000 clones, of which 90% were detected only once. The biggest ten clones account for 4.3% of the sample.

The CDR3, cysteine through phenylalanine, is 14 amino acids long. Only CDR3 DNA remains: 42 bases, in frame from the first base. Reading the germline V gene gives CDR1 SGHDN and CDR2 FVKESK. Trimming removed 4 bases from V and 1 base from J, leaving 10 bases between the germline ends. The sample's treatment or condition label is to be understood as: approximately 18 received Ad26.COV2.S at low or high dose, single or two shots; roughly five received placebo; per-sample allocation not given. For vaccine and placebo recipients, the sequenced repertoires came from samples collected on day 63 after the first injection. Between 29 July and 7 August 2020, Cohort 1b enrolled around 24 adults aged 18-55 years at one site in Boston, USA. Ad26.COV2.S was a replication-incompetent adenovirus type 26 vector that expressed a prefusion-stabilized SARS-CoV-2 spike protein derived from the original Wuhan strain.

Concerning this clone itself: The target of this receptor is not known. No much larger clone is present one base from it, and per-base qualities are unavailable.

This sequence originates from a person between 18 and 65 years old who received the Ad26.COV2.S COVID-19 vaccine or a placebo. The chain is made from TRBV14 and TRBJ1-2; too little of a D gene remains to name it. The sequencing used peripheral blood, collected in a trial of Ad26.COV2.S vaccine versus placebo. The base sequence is TGTGCCAGCAGCCCGAGGATTTTTAACTATGGCTACACCTTC. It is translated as CASSPRIFNYGYTF. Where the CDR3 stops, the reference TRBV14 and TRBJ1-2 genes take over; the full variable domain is EAGVTQFPSHSVIEKGQTVTLRCDPISGHDNLYWYRRVMGKEIKFLLHFVKESKQDESGMPNNRFLAERTGGTYSTLKVQPAELEDSGVYFCASSPRIFNYGYTFGSGTRLTVV.